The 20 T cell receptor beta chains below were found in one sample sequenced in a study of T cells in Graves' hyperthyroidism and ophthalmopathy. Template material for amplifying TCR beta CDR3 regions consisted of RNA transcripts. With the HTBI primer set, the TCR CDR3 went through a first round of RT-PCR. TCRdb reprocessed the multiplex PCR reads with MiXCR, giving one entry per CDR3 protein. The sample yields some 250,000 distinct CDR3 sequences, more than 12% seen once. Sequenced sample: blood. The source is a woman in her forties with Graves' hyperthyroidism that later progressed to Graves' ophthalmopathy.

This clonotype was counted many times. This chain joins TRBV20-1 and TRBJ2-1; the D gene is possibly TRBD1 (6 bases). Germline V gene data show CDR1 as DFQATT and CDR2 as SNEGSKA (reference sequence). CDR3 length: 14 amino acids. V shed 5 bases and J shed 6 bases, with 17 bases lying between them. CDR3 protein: CSAPKQGLGNEQFF. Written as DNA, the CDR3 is TGCAGTGCTCCAAAACAGGGATTGGGCAATGAGCAGTTCTTC.

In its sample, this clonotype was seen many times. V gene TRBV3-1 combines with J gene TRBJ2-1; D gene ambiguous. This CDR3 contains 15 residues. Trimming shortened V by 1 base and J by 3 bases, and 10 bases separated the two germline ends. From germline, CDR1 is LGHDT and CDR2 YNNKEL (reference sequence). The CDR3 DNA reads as TGTGCCAGCAGCCAAGGGACGGGTCACTACAATGAGCAGTTCTTC. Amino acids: CASSQGTGHYNEQFF.

The CDR3 sequence: CASTLRQGLNTEAFF. DNA of the CDR3: TGTGCCAGCACCCTGCGCCAGGGGTTGAACACTGAAGCTTTCTTT. The chain recombines TRBV28 with TRBJ1-1; D perhaps matches TRBD1 (6 bases). CDR3 length equals 15 residues. Trimming stripped 7 bases from V and 0 bases from J, with 15 bases between. CDR1 and CDR2 (germline): MDHEN, SYDVKM. The full variable domain, with the rest looked up from reference TRBV28 and TRBJ1-1, is DVKVTQSSRYLVKRTGEKVFLECVQDMDHENMFWYRQDPGLGLRLIYFSYDVKMKEKGDIPEGYSVSREKKERFSLILESASTNQTSMYLCASTLRQGLNTEAFFGQGTRLTVV.

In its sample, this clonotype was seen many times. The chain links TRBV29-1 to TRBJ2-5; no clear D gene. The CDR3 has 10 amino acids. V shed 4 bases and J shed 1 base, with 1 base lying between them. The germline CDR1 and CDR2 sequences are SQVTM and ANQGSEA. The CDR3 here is CSVAQETQYF. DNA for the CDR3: TGCAGCGTTGCCCAAGAGACCCAGTACTTC.

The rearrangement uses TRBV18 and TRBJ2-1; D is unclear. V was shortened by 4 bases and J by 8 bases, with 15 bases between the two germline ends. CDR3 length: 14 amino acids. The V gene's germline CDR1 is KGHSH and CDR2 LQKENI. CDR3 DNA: TGTGCCAGCTCACTACCAAGTCTCTGGGATGAGCAGTTCTTC. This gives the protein CASSLPSLWDEQFF.

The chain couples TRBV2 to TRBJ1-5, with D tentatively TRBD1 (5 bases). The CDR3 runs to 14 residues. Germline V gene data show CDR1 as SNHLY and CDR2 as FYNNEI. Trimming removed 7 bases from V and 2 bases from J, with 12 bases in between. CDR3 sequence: CASKEGGGNQPQHF. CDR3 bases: TGTGCCAGCAAAGAAGGAGGGGGCAATCAGCCCCAGCATTTT.

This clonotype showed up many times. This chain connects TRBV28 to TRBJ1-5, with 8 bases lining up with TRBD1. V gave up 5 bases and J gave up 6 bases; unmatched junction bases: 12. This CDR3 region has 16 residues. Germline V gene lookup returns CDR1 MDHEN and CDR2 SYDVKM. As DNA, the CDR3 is TGTGCCAGCAGTCCACACCAGACAGGGGCGGGTCAGCCCCAGCATTTT. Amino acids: CASSPHQTGAGQPQHF.

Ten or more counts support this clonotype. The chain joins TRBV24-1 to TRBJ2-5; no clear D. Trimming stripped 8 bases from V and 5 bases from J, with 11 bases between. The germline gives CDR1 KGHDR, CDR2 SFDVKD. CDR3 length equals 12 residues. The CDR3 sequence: CATMNVGETQYF. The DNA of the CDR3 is TGTGCCACCATGAACGTGGGGGAGACCCAGTACTTC.

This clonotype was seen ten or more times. CDR3 in amino acids: CASSLSPEYNQPQHF. In nucleotides, the CDR3 is TGTGCCAGCAGTTTGTCCCCGGAGTATAATCAGCCCCAGCATTTT. V usage is TRBV28 and J usage is TRBJ1-5; D not certain. The CDR3 has 15 amino acids. Looked up from germline, CDR1 is MDHEN and CDR2 is SYDVKM. Trimming took off 3 bases at V and 4 bases at J, with 13 bases between the two ends. Using reference TRBV28 and TRBJ1-5 for the parts outside the CDR3, the full variable domain is DVKVTQSSRYLVKRTGEKVFLECVQDMDHENMFWYRQDPGLGLRLIYFSYDVKMKEKGDIPEGYSVSREKKERFSLILESASTNQTSMYLCASSLSPEYNQPQHFGDGTRLSIL.

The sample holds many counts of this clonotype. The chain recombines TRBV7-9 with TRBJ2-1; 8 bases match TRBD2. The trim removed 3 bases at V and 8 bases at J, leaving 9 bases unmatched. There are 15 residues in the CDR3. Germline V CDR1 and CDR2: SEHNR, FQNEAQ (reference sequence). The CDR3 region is CASSFSGSSWDEQFF. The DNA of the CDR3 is TGTGCCAGCAGCTTCAGCGGGAGTAGTTGGGATGAGCAGTTCTTC. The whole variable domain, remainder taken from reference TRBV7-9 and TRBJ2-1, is DTGVSQNPRHKITKRGQNVTFRCDPISEHNRLYWYRQTLGQGPEFLTYFQNEAQLEKSRLLSDRFSAERPKGSFSTLEIQRTEQGDSAMYLCASSFSGSSWDEQFFGPGTRLTVL.

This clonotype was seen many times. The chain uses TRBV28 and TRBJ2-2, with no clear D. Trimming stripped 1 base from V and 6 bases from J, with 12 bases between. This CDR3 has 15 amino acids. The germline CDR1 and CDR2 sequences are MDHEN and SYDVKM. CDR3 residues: CASSLSLGRAGELFF. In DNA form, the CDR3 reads TGTGCCAGCAGTTTATCCCTGGGTAGGGCCGGGGAGCTGTTTTTT. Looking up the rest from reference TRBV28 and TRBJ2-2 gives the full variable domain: DVKVTQSSRYLVKRTGEKVFLECVQDMDHENMFWYRQDPGLGLRLIYFSYDVKMKEKGDIPEGYSVSREKKERFSLILESASTNQTSMYLCASSLSLGRAGELFFGEGSRLTVL.

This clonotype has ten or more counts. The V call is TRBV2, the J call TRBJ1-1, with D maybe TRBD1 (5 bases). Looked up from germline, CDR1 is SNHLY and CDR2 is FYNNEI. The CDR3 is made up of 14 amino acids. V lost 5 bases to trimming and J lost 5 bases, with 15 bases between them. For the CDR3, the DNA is TGTGCCAGCAGTCCTGGGGCAGGGAGGACTGAAGCTTTCTTT. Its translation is CASSPGAGRTEAFF.

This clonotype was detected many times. CDR3 in amino acids: CASSFGGTDTQYF. CDR3 in DNA: TGTGCCAGCAGTTTTGGGGGCACAGATACGCAGTATTTT. The J gene is TRBJ2-3, the V gene TRBV28; D gene ambiguous. This CDR3 is 13 amino acids long. With 3 bases removed from V and 1 base from J, the gap between germline ends came to 5 bases. CDR1 is MDHEN and CDR2 is SYDVKM in the germline V gene.

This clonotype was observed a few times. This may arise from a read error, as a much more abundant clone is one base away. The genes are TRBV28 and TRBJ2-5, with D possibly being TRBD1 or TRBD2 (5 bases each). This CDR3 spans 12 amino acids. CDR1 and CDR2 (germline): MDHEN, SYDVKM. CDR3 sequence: CANSTGAETQYF. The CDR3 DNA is TGTGCCAACAGTACCGGGGCTGAGACCCAGTACTTC.

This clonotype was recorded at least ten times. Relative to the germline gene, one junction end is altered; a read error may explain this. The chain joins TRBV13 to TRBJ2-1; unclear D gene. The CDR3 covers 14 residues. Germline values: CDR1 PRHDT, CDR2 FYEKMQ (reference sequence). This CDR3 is CASSPRLYYNEQFF. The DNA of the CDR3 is TGCGCCAGCAGCCCCCGTCTCTACTACAATGAGCAGTTCTTC.

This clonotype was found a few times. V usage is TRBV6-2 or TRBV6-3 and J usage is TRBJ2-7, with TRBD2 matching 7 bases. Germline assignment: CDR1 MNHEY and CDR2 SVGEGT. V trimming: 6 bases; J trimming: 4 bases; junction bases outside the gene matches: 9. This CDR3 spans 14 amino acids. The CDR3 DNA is TGTGCCAGCAGCCCCTGGGAGGGCCAATACGAGCAGTACTTC. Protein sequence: CASSPWEGQYEQYF.

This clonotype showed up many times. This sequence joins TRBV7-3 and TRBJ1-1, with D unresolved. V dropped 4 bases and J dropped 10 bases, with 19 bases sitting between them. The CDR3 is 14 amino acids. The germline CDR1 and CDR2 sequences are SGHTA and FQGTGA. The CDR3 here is CASSSLSLHTRAFF. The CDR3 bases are TGTGCCAGCAGCTCTTTGAGCCTTCATACGCGAGCTTTCTTT.

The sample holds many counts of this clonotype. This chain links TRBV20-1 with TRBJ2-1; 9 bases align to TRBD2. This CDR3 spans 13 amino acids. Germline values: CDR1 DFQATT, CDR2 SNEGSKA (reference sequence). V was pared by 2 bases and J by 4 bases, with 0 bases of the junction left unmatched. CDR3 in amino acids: CSARLAGYNEQFF. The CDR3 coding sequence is TGCAGTGCTAGACTAGCGGGATACAATGAGCAGTTCTTC.

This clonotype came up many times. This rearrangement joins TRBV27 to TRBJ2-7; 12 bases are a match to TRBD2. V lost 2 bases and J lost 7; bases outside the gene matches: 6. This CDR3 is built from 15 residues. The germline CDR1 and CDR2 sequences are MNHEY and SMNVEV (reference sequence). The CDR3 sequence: CASSLRLAGVGEQYF. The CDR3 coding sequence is TGTGCCAGCAGTTTAAGACTAGCGGGAGTAGGGGAGCAGTACTTC.

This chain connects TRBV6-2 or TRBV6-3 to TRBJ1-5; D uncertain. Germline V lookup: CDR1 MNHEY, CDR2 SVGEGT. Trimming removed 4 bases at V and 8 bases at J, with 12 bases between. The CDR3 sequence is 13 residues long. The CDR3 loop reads CASSLMGIEPQHF. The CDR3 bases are TGTGCCAGCAGTTTGATGGGTATCGAGCCCCAGCATTTT.